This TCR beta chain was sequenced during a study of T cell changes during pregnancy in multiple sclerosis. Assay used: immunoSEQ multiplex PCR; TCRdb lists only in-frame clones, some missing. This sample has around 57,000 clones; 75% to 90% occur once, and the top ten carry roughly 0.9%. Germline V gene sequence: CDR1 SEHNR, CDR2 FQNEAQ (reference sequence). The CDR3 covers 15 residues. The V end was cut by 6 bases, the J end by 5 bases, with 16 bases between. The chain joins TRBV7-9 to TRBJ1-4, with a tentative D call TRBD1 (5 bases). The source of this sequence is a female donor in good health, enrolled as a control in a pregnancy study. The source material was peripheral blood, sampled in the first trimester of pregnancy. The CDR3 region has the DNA TGTGCCAGCAGTCTTACGTCTAAGGGGAATGAAAAACTGTTTTTT. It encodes CASSLTSKGNEKLFF.